The clone carrying this T cell receptor (beta chain) was recorded many times. What it binds is not known. These data belong to a study of identical twins. Notes on the study in general: While abundant cord blood beta clonotypes carried fewer insertions, memory repertoires showed no such pattern. Diverse VJ usage suggested most zero-insertion clonotypes were not invariant T cells. The same donors were not followed; conclusions instead depended on cross-sectional statistical analysis.

Template switching (which added a universal primer site) was used, and cDNA carried unique molecular identifiers. TCRdb used MiXCR to reprocess the 5' RACE reads, holding one entry per CDR3 protein. Found here are about 700,000 distinct CDR3 sequences, roughly 6.2% of them singletons; the top ten hold about 1.8%. This CDR3 is 13 amino acids long. Trimming removed 1 base at V and 7 bases at J, with 8 bases between. The sequence was collected from a young man in good health. Sequenced: naive T cells sorted from blood. V is TRBV12-3 or TRBV12-4 and J is TRBJ2-1; no clear D gene. CDR3 region: CASSLDSPNEQFF. The CDR3 bases are TGTGCCAGCAGTTTAGACTCCCCAAATGAGCAGTTCTTC.